Sequencing of this T cell receptor beta chain was carried out in a study of identical twins' blood T cells. For the study at large: Around 50 million reads covered about six alpha-chain and about six beta-chain libraries. Whole-study results and caveats: Shared environment remains a possible cause of twin similarity. Abundant TCRbeta CDR3s overlapped more between twins than with unrelated donors.

J was trimmed by 5 bases and V by 6 bases; bases with no gene match: 3. The CDR3 has 12 residues. Germline CDR1 reads MNHEY; CDR2 reads SVGEGT. TCRdb re-derived calls from the 5' RACE reads in MiXCR, one entry per CDR3 protein. The sample shows fewer than 450,000 distinct CDR3 sequences, around 30% of them seen only once. About this clonotype itself: Its specificity is not known.

Material for sequencing was PBMCs. The chain recombines TRBV6-2 or TRBV6-3 with TRBJ2-7, with 8 bases that match TRBD1. The TCR comes from a woman aged 18-49 years in good health. CDR3 sequence: CASSRQGNEQYF. The CDR3 nucleotides are TGTGCCAGCAGCAGACAGGGGAACGAGCAGTACTTC.